This TCR beta chain was captured by sequencing in a study of T cells in Graves' hyperthyroidism and ophthalmopathy. Germline CDR1 is MNHEY and CDR2 is SMNVEV (reference sequence). Trimming removed 5 bases from V and 0 bases from J, with 11 bases in between. This CDR3 has 15 residues. RNA transcripts were the template for amplifying TCR beta CDR3 regions. Initially, a first-round RT-PCR of the TCR CDR3 employed the HTBI primer set. One entry per CDR3 protein, called by TCRdb with MiXCR from the multiplex PCR reads. The sample has about 46,000 distinct CDR3 sequences; around 48% are singletons. Ten or more counts support this clonotype.

This chain links TRBV27 with TRBJ1-5, with D maybe TRBD1 (6 bases). The specimen sequenced was peripheral blood or thyroid tissue (not recorded which). This sequence originates from a woman aged 45 to 65 with Graves' hyperthyroidism. The CDR3 sequence is CASSPTGSSNQPQHF. In DNA, the CDR3 is TGTGCCAGCAGTCCTACAGGGAGTAGCAATCAGCCCCAGCATTTT.